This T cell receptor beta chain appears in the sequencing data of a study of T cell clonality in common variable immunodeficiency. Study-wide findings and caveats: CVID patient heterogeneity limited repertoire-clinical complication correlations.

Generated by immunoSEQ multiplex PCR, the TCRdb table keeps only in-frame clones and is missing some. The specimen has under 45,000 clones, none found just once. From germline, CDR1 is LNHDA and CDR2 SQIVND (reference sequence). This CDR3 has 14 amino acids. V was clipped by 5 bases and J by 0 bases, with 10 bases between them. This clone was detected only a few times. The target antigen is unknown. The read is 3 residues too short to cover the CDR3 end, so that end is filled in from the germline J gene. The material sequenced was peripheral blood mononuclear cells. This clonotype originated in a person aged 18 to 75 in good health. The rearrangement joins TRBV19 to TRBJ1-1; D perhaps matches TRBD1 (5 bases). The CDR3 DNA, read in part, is TGTGCCAGTAGTCCCGCGGGGGTGAACACTGAA. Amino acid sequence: CASSPAGVNTE. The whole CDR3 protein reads CASSPAGVNTEAFF.